This T cell receptor beta chain was captured in a study of CD8 T cells in ankylosing spondylitis. Overall study findings and caveats: In synovial fluid and blood from reactive arthritis, some motif variants were previously reported.

Via MiXCR, TCRdb re-called the 5' RACE reads, giving one row per CDR3 protein. In the table there are 250,000 or so distinct CDR3 sequences, 20% to 30% of which are singletons. Looked up from germline, CDR1 is SGHTA and CDR2 is FQGNSA. The CDR3 is 14 residues long. Trimming at V came to 4 bases and at J to 8 bases, leaving 9 bases not matched to a gene. This clonotype was detected a few times. Its antigen is currently unknown. The source is a male donor with ankylosing spondylitis or in good health (not recorded which). Sequencing was performed on blood, either unsorted or a sorted T cell fraction (not recorded which). V is TRBV7-2 and J is TRBJ2-3, with 7 bases that match TRBD2. The CDR3 DNA reads TGTGCCAGCAGCTCCCTTGGGCGGGGGAGTACGCAGTATTTT. Its translation: CASSSLGRGSTQYF.